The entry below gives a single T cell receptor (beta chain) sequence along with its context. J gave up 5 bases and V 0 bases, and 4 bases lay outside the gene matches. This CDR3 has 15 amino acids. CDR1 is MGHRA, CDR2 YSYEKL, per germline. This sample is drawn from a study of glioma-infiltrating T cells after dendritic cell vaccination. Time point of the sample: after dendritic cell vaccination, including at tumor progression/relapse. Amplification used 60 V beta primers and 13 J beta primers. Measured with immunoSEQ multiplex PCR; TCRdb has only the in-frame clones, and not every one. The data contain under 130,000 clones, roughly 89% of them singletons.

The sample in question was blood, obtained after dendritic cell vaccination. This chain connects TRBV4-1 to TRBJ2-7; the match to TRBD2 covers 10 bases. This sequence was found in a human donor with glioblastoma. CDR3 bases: TGCGCCAGCAGCCAAGAAGGGACTAGCGTCCACGAGCAGTACTTC. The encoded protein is CASSQEGTSVHEQYF.